These T cell receptor beta chains were read from a single sample in a study of metastatic and nonmetastatic thyroid tumors. TCRdb re-clonotyped the PCR reads via MiXCR. The profile shows 25,000 to 30,000 clones, under 25% of them singletons. The sequenced material came from blood. The receptors come from a female donor with papillary thyroid cancer or a benign thyroid nodule (not recorded which). Some clones in this sample may be carry-over from other donors' samples. Both conserved end residues are part of each CDR3. The D gene is left open where the match is weak. Clone size is given for some rows only: seen once, a few or many times, or a class if the clone is expanded.

>TRBJ2-7|TRBD1|few|TRBV27
CASSLGTTGAMYEQYF
TGTGCCAGCAGTTTAGGCACTACAGGGGCCATGTACGAGCAGTACTTC
>TRBJ2-7|NA|NA|TRBV20-1
CSAPTGDSAYYEQYF
TGCAGTGCTCCTACCGGGGATAGCGCATACTACGAGCAGTACTTC
>TRBJ2-1|NA|many|TRBV20-1
CSARGWGLSSYNEQFF
TGCAGTGCTAGGGGCTGGGGCCTGAGCTCCTACAATGAGCAGTTCTTC
>TRBJ2-7|TRBD1|once|TRBV18
CASSPRDRTYEQYF
TGTGCCAGCTCACCCCGGGACAGAACCTACGAGCAGTACTTC
>TRBJ1-4|NA|NA|TRBV28
CASSLDGDEKLFF
TGTGCCAGCAGTTTGGACGGGGATGAAAAACTGTTTTTT
>TRBJ1-1|TRBD1|NA|TRBV28
CARSLQGATLF
TGTGCCAGAAGTTTACAGGGGGCAACTTTATTT
>TRBJ2-7|NA|medium-sized|TRBV12-3/TRBV12-4
CASSFGPAYEQYF
TGTGCCAGCAGTTTTGGGCCAGCCTACGAGCAGTACTTC
>TRBJ2-5|TRBD1|NA|TRBV19
CASSMGITGGETQYF
TGTGCCAGTAGTATGGGAATTACAGGGGGAGAGACCCAGTACTTC
>TRBJ1-2|NA|many|TRBV10-3
CAITDSPQSYGYTF
TGTGCCATCACGGACAGCCCCCAGTCCTATGGCTACACCTTC
>TRBJ2-2|NA|NA|TRBV5-1
CASSLTGSNTGELFF
TGCGCCAGCAGCTTGACAGGGTCGAACACCGGGGAGCTGTTTTTT
>TRBJ1-1|TRBD1|many|TRBV28
CASSYPGQGATEAFF
TGTGCCAGCAGTTACCCGGGACAGGGGGCCACTGAAGCTTTCTTT
>TRBJ1-4|NA|few|TRBV15
CATSSLRGRGEKLFF
TGTGCCACCAGCAGCCTAAGGGGTAGAGGTGAAAAACTGTTTTTT
>TRBJ2-5|TRBD1|many|TRBV24-1
CATSDITGGWETQYF
TGTGCCACCAGTGACATTACAGGGGGCTGGGAGACCCAGTACTTC
>TRBJ1-2|NA|NA|TRBV6-1
CASSEYAGSGSYGYTF
TGTGCCAGCAGTGAATATGCTGGTTCAGGGTCCTATGGCTACACCTTC
>TRBJ2-5|NA|NA|TRBV11-2
CASSLGGSLETQYF
TGTGCCAGCAGCTTAGGTGGCAGCCTAGAGACCCAGTACTTC
>TRBJ1-1|NA|NA|TRBV18
CASSPGRGWGTEAFF
TGTGCCAGCTCACCAGGCAGGGGCTGGGGCACTGAAGCTTTCTTT
>TRBJ2-7|TRBD1|NA|TRBV20-1
CSASDRELVQYF
TGCAGTGCTAGCGACAGGGAGTTGGTGCAGTACTTC
>TRBJ2-1|NA|many|TRBV28
CASSLGDRFVEQFF
TGTGCCAGCAGTTTAGGTGACAGGTTTGTTGAGCAGTTCTTC
>TRBJ2-1|NA|many|TRBV5-1
CASSLGTGGNEQFF
TGCGCCAGCAGCTTGGGGACAGGAGGGAATGAGCAGTTCTTC
>TRBJ1-5|NA|many|TRBV19
CASSDAGPQHF
TGTGCCAGTAGTGATGCAGGGCCCCAGCATTTT
>TRBJ2-5|TRBD2|few|TRBV19
CASTPSGGGQETQYF
TGTGCCAGTACCCCTAGCGGGGGTGGGCAAGAGACCCAGTACTTC
>TRBJ2-7|NA|many|TRBV20-1
CGATDSYEQYF
TGCGGGGCCACGGACAGCTACGAGCAGTACTTC
>TRBJ2-7|NA|NA|TRBV6-2/TRBV6-3
CASSYSPANAWRAYEQYF
TGTGCCAGCAGTTATTCTCCCGCCAATGCGTGGAGGGCCTACGAGCAGTACTTC
>TRBJ2-3|NA|NA|TRBV5-1
CASSLATGVTDTQYF
TGCGCCAGCAGCTTGGCCACTGGGGTCACAGATACGCAGTATTTT
>TRBJ2-7|NA|many|TRBV7-2
CASSSQGFSYEQYF
TGTGCCAGCAGCTCTCAGGGGTTTTCCTACGAGCAGTACTTC
>TRBJ1-5|NA|NA|TRBV2
CASAGSNQPQNF
TGTGCCAGCGCCGGGAGTAATCAGCCCCAGAACTTT
>TRBJ2-7|NA|few|TRBV2
CASSPEYEQYF
TGTGCCAGTAGTCCAGAATACGAGCAGTACTTC
>TRBJ2-2|TRBD2|NA|TRBV6-1
CASSSTSGRAGELFF
TGTGCCAGCAGTTCGACTAGCGGGAGGGCCGGGGAGCTGTTTTTT
>TRBJ2-7|NA|many|TRBV9
CASSVAGRGEGEQYF
TGTGCCAGCAGCGTAGCGGGCAGGGGAGAAGGGGAGCAGTACTTC
>TRBJ2-1|NA|few|TRBV6-6
CASSYAGAVLKNEQFF
TGTGCCAGCAGTTACGCCGGGGCAGTGTTGAAAAATGAGCAGTTCTTC
>TRBJ1-1|NA|many|TRBV5-1
CASSSQGGTEAFF
TGCGCCAGCAGCTCGCAGGGAGGGACTGAAGCTTTCTTT
>TRBJ2-3|NA|many|TRBV19
CASSMIGGVSADTQYF
TGTGCCAGTAGTATGATTGGGGGCGTAAGTGCAGATACGCAGTATTTT
>TRBJ1-1|NA|NA|TRBV30
CAWQHGGDTEASF
TGTGCCTGGCAGCATGGGGGGGACACTGAAGCTTCCTTT
>TRBJ1-1|NA|many|TRBV30
CAWSGNTQDTEAFF
TGTGCCTGGAGTGGCAATACGCAAGACACTGAAGCTTTCTTT
>TRBJ2-5|NA|many|TRBV20-1
CSALGASQSETQYF
TGCAGTGCTCTCGGTGCATCCCAAAGCGAGACCCAGTACTTC